The rows below give T cell receptor beta chains drawn from one sample of a study of CD8+ T cells in alopecia areata. Data came from immunoSEQ multiplex PCR; TCRdb stores just in-frame clones and leaves some out. The data hold 100,000 to 150,000 clones, with about 47% observed a single time. Specimen: CD8+ T cells sorted from blood, collected at week 0. Receptors were obtained from a human donor with alopecia areata. Each CDR3 is given with its conserved first and last residue. The D gene is left open where the match is weak. Only part of the rows carry a size: once, few, many, or a class if the clone is expanded.

j_gene,v_gene,d_gene,abundance,CDR3aa,CDR3nt
TRBJ2-1,TRBV2,TRBD2,.,CASRVAGGSYNEQFF,TGTGCCAGCAGGGTAGCGGGGGGATCCTACAATGAGCAGTTCTTC
TRBJ2-7,TRBV5-4,TRBD2,.,CASTSSTRGIYEQYF,TGTGCCAGCACCTCGTCCACGCGGGGGATTTACGAGCAGTACTTC
TRBJ1-1,TRBV30,.,.,CAWSRGVIQAFF,TGTGCCTGGAGTCGCGGGGTGATTCAAGCTTTCTTT
TRBJ2-7,TRBV27,TRBD2,.,CASTSGYEQYF,TGTGCCAGCACTAGCGGCTACGAGCAGTACTTC
TRBJ2-5,TRBV27,.,.,CASSFLGPETQYF,TGTGCCAGCAGTTTTTTGGGGCCGGAGACCCAGTACTTC
TRBJ2-7,TRBV6-5,TRBD1,.,CASTLGTGYYEQYF,TGTGCCAGCACCCTAGGGACAGGGTACTACGAGCAGTACTTC
TRBJ2-7,TRBV4-1,.,.,CASSQDRGPGYEQYF,TGCGCCAGCAGCCAAGATCGGGGCCCTGGATACGAGCAGTACTTC
TRBJ1-2,TRBV19,.,few,CASSTTPQGPIYGYTF,TGTGCCAGTAGTACTACCCCCCAGGGACCCATCTATGGCTACACCTTC
TRBJ2-3,TRBV5-6,.,.,CASSEPTTDSTDTQYF,TGTGCCAGCAGCGAGCCCACAACCGATAGCACAGATACGCAGTATTTT
TRBJ2-6,TRBV13,.,.,CASSSRTGTSSGANVLTF,TGTGCCAGCAGCTCCAGGACGGGGACGAGCTCTGGGGCCAACGTCCTGACTTTC
TRBJ1-2,TRBV2,.,few,CASSEVHGYTF,TGTGCCAGCAGTGAAGTGCATGGCTACACCTTC
TRBJ2-3,TRBV2,TRBD1,.,CASSELPPGQGHPDTQYF,TGTGCCAGCAGTGAGCTGCCCCCGGGACAGGGCCATCCCGATACGCAGTATTTT
TRBJ2-1,TRBV13,.,many,CASSLGFGASSSYNEQFF,TGTGCCAGCAGTTTAGGGTTCGGGGCTTCGAGCTCCTACAATGAGCAGTTCTTC
TRBJ2-1,TRBV5-8,TRBD2,few,CASSPEGLAGWNEQFF,TGTGCCAGCAGCCCAGAGGGACTAGCGGGATGGAATGAGCAGTTCTTC
TRBJ1-6,TRBV7-2,TRBD1,many,CASSLVARGNSPLHF,TGTGCCAGCAGCTTAGTGGCCAGGGGGAACTCACCCCTCCACTTT
TRBJ2-5,TRBV27,TRBD2,.,CASSSWLAGPKYF,TGTGCCAGCAGTTCCTGGCTAGCGGGGCCTAAATACTTC
TRBJ2-5,TRBV13,TRBD2,.,CASSLASGAQETQYF,TGTGCCAGCAGCTTAGCTAGCGGGGCCCAAGAGACCCAGTACTTC
TRBJ1-1,TRBV30,.,.,CAWNMGNTEAFF,TGTGCCTGGAATATGGGGAACACTGAAGCTTTCTTT
TRBJ1-2,TRBV30,.,few,CAWSVTQGHGYTF,TGTGCCTGGAGTGTTACTCAGGGGCATGGCTACACCTTC
TRBJ2-3,TRBV15,.,.,CATSRVYGSTDTQYF,TGTGCCACCAGCAGAGTATACGGGAGCACAGATACGCAGTATTTT
TRBJ2-2,TRBV29-1,.,few,CSVERNTGELFF,TGCAGCGTTGAGCGGAACACCGGGGAGCTGTTTTTT
TRBJ1-2,TRBV29-1,.,.,CSVEADTNYGYTF,TGCAGCGTTGAAGCTGACACGAACTATGGCTACACCTTC
TRBJ1-2,TRBV29-1,.,few,CSVEGGDMDGYTF,TGCAGCGTTGAGGGGGGGGACATGGATGGCTACACCTTC
TRBJ2-7,TRBV30,.,few,CAWSRGRKEQYF,TGTGCCTGGAGTCGGGGGCGAAAAGAGCAGTACTTC
TRBJ2-5,TRBV6-5,.,few,CASSYGETQYF,TGTGCCAGCAGTTACGGAGAGACCCAGTACTTC
TRBJ1-2,TRBV29-1,.,few,CSVEFAGGYTF,TGCAGCGTTGAATTCGCGGGTGGCTACACCTTC
TRBJ2-1,TRBV4-1,TRBD2,few,CASSQDSGGAFYEQFF,TGCGCCAGCAGCCAGGATAGCGGGGGGGCATTCTATGAGCAGTTCTTC
TRBJ1-2,TRBV29-1,TRBD1,.,CSVVRDRDIGHGYTF,TGCAGCGTTGTCCGAGACAGGGATATCGGGCATGGCTACACCTTC
TRBJ2-1,TRBV15,TRBD1,.,CATSSGSGTGVNEQFF,TGTGCCACCAGCAGTGGATCCGGGACAGGGGTCAATGAGCAGTTCTTC
TRBJ2-1,TRBV13,.,.,CASSLPSSYNEQFF,TGTGCCAGCAGCTTACCCTCCTCCTACAATGAGCAGTTCTTC
TRBJ2-7,TRBV5-4,.,.,CASSTGANYEQYF,TGTGCCAGCAGTACCGGGGCGAATTACGAGCAGTACTTC
TRBJ2-3,TRBV9,.,.,CASSAPKGGPDTQYF,TGTGCCAGCAGCGCCCCCAAGGGGGGACCCGATACGCAGTATTTT
TRBJ2-3,TRBV6-5,.,.,CASSYQDSTDTQYF,TGTGCCAGCAGTTACCAGGACAGCACAGATACGCAGTATTTT
TRBJ1-1,TRBV7-9,.,.,CASSLDLALNTEAFF,TGTGCCAGCAGCTTAGATCTAGCGTTGAACACTGAAGCTTTCTTT
TRBJ2-1,TRBV29-1,.,.,CSVGWGYEQFF,TGCAGCGTTGGGTGGGGCTATGAGCAGTTCTTC
TRBJ2-7,TRBV6-1,.,many,CASSPSETADYEQYF,TGTGCCAGCAGCCCCTCAGAGACAGCCGACTACGAGCAGTACTTC
TRBJ2-7,TRBV29-1,TRBD1,.,CSVEDREGYEQYF,TGCAGCGTGGAAGACAGGGAAGGGTACGAGCAGTACTTC
TRBJ2-2,TRBV7-9,TRBD2,few,CASSLLAGGPRTGELFF,TGTGCCAGCAGCCTACTGGCGGGGGGTCCAAGGACCGGGGAGCTGTTTTTT
TRBJ1-2,TRBV11-2,.,.,CASSSKGRPRGYTF,TGTGCCAGCAGTTCTAAGGGGAGGCCACGGGGCTACACCTTC
TRBJ2-7,TRBV30,.,.,CAWSSGSSYEQYF,TGTGCCTGGAGTTCAGGTAGCTCCTACGAGCAGTACTTC
TRBJ2-1,TRBV6-5,.,.,CASSSSSTGINNEQFF,TGTGCCAGCAGTTCCTCCTCAACAGGGATCAACAATGAGCAGTTCTTC
TRBJ1-2,TRBV30,.,.,CAWSPGDGYTF,TGTGCCTGGAGCCCAGGGGATGGCTACACCTTC
TRBJ2-3,TRBV13,TRBD2,.,CASSSATSARADTQYF,TGTGCCAGCAGCTCGGCGACTAGCGCAAGGGCAGATACGCAGTATTTT
TRBJ1-1,TRBV5-1,.,.,CASSLGLPNTEAFF,TGCGCCAGCAGCTTGGGGCTCCCGAACACTGAAGCTTTCTTT
TRBJ2-7,TRBV9,.,.,CASSVGGSYEQYF,TGTGCCAGCAGCGTGGGCGGATCCTACGAGCAGTACTTC
TRBJ2-3,TRBV29-1,.,.,CSAVGGHKDTQYF,TGCAGCGCCGTGGGGGGGCATAAAGATACGCAGTATTTT
TRBJ1-2,TRBV9,.,.,CASTFQGESYGYTF,TGTGCCAGCACCTTCCAAGGGGAATCTTATGGCTACACCTTC
TRBJ2-3,TRBV13,.,.,CASSRDLTDTQYF,TGTGCCAGCAGTCGGGACCTCACAGATACGCAGTATTTT
TRBJ2-1,TRBV7-9,.,.,CASSLPGQSNEQFF,TGTGCCAGCAGCTTACCCGGACAGTCCAATGAGCAGTTCTTC
TRBJ1-5,TRBV4-1,.,.,CASSPSRAGSNQPQHF,TGCGCCAGCAGCCCATCTAGAGCCGGTAGCAATCAGCCCCAGCATTTT
TRBJ2-3,TRBV19,.,few,CASSIVPGVADTQYF,TGTGCCAGTAGTATTGTGCCAGGGGTTGCAGATACGCAGTATTTT
TRBJ2-7,TRBV29-1,.,few,CSALGAGTYEQYF,TGCAGCGCCCTCGGGGCAGGGACCTACGAGCAGTACTTC
TRBJ2-7,TRBV5-4,TRBD1,.,CASSFGQATYEQYF,TGTGCCAGCAGCTTCGGACAGGCTACCTACGAGCAGTACTTC
TRBJ1-1,TRBV30,TRBD1,few,CASVGQGVTEAFF,TGTGCCTCCGTCGGACAGGGTGTCACTGAAGCTTTCTTT
TRBJ2-5,TRBV29-1,.,.,CSVDHPVEVGTQYF,TGCAGCGTTGATCACCCCGTGGAGGTGGGGACCCAGTACTTC
TRBJ1-1,TRBV15,.,.,CATSRDRQSEAFF,TGTGCCACCAGCAGAGATAGGCAGTCTGAAGCTTTCTTT
TRBJ1-6,TRBV5-1,.,.,CASSLGSDYPYNSPLHF,TGCGCCAGCAGCTTGGGGTCAGATTACCCCTATAATTCACCCCTCCACTTT
TRBJ2-7,TRBV27,TRBD1,.,CASSLTGVEQYF,TGTGCCAGCAGCTTAACAGGGGTCGAGCAGTACTTC
TRBJ1-1,TRBV6-6,.,few,CASSYSNTEAFF,TGTGCCAGCAGTTACTCGAACACTGAAGCTTTCTTT
TRBJ2-7,TRBV7-2,.,few,CASSLGLALTYEQYF,TGTGCCAGCAGCTTAGGGCTAGCGCTTACCTACGAGCAGTACTTC